Below, 32 T cell receptor beta chains from the same sample are listed, as sequenced in a study of blood T cell repertoires in COVID-19. TCRdb's copy holds only in-frame clones and misses some; the assay was immunoSEQ multiplex PCR. This sample has 200,000 to 250,000 clones, with approximately 80% found just once. The sequencing sample was made of PBMCs or T cells enriched from blood (not recorded which). These receptors came from a man between 60 and 75 years old who had recovered from COVID-19.

The chain recombines TRBV11-2 with TRBJ1-1, with D perhaps TRBD1 (6 bases). Trimming left V 5 bases short and J 3 bases short, with 13 bases between. Germline V CDR1 and CDR2: SGHAT, FQNNGV. This CDR3 comprises 14 residues. In nucleotides, the CDR3 is TGTGCCAGCAGCAGGATGGGACAAGACACTGAAGCTTTCTTT. Protein: CASSRMGQDTEAFF.

This chain connects TRBV2 to TRBJ1-5, with 7 bases lining up with TRBD1. This CDR3 is built from 16 residues. Germline CDR1 is SNHLY and CDR2 is FYNNEI. Trimming removed 5 bases from V and 3 bases from J; junction bases left unmatched: 10. The CDR3 sequence: CASSPQGQLNNQPQHF. The CDR3 DNA is TGTGCCAGCAGTCCACAGGGACAGCTAAACAATCAGCCCCAGCATTTT. Complete variable domain (other parts from reference TRBV2 and TRBJ1-5): EPEVTQTPSHQVTQMGQEVILRCVPISNHLYFYWYRQILGQKVEFLVSFYNNEISEKSEIFDDQFSVERPDGSNFTLKIRSTKLEDSAMYFCASSPQGQLNNQPQHFGDGTRLSIL.

The chain has TRBV11-3 and TRBJ2-7, with 10 positions matching TRBD2. The germline CDR1 and CDR2 sequences are SGHNT and YENEEA. V shed 5 bases, J shed 2 bases, and the junction held 9 bases outside the gene matches. The CDR3 loop spans 16 amino acids. The CDR3 loop reads CASSPQGSGGPYEQYF. For the CDR3, the DNA is TGTGCCAGCAGCCCCCAAGGTAGCGGGGGGCCCTACGAGCAGTACTTC.

V gene TRBV19 combines with J gene TRBJ2-6; D unresolved. The CDR3 is made up of 15 amino acids. CDR1 and CDR2 (germline): LNHDA, SQIVND (reference sequence). Trimming cost V 7 bases and J 1 base, with 11 bases left between them. The CDR3 DNA reads TGTGCCAGTACAAACAGTTTTTCTGGGGCCAACGTCCTGACTTTC. Residues: CASTNSFSGANVLTF.

This clone was seen a few times. The genes are TRBV4-2 and TRBJ1-3; 8 bases are shared with TRBD1. Germline-derived CDR1 and CDR2 are LGHNA and YNFKEQ. J lost 2 bases, V lost 1 base, and 1 base had no gene match. The CDR3 is 15 residues long. The CDR3 region has the DNA TGTGCCAGCAGCCAAGCACAGGGGGCTGGAAACACCATATATTTT. This encodes CASSQAQGAGNTIYF.

J is TRBJ1-5 and V is TRBV19, with 9 bases matching TRBD1. The V gene end was trimmed by 7 bases and the J gene end by 0 bases; junction bases not matched to a gene: 4. The CDR3 runs to 15 residues. Germline CDR1 and CDR2: LNHDA and SQIVND (reference sequence). CDR3 residues: CASKGQGNSNQPQHF. The CDR3 DNA sequence: TGTGCCAGTAAAGGACAGGGGAATAGCAATCAGCCCCAGCATTTT. Filled out from reference TRBV19 and TRBJ1-5, the complete variable domain reads DGGITQSPKYLFRKEGQNVTLSCEQNLNHDAMYWYRQDPGQGLRLIYYSQIVNDFQKGDIAEGYSVSREKKESFPLTVTSAQKNPTAFYLCASKGQGNSNQPQHFGDGTRLSIL.

Comment on this clone: One end of the junction does not line up with germline, which may come from a read error. This chain joins TRBV6-4 and TRBJ1-1; D is perhaps TRBD1 (6 bases). The length of the CDR3 is 13 residues. CDR1 is MRHNA and CDR2 is SNTAGT in the germline V gene. The CDR3 loop reads CATRGGENAEAFF. DNA for the CDR3: TGTGCCACTCGGGGGGGCGAGAACGCTGAAGCTTTCTTT.

The chain employs TRBV27 and TRBJ1-1; 8 nucleotides align to TRBD1. This CDR3 contains 13 residues. From germline, CDR1 is MNHEY and CDR2 SMNVEV (reference sequence). V was pared by 6 bases and J by 4 bases, with 4 bases of the junction left unmatched. The CDR3 region is CASRPDRGTEAFF. In DNA, the CDR3 is TGTGCCAGCAGACCCGACAGGGGCACTGAAGCTTTCTTT.

A remark on this clone: The sample contains more than one DNA sequence encoding this CDR3. This chain uses TRBV5-1 with TRBJ2-7; 9 bases line up with TRBD1. Germline lookup yields CDR1 SGHRS and CDR2 YFSETQ. Unmatched junction bases numbered 2, after V lost 2 bases and J lost 2 bases. CDR3 length equals 14 residues. CDR3 loop: CASSLGQGPYEQYF. The CDR3 DNA reads as TGCGCCAGCAGCTTAGGACAGGGGCCCTACGAGCAGTACTTC.

The J gene is TRBJ1-2, the V gene TRBV5-6; D unclear. Germline values: CDR1 SGHDT, CDR2 YYEEEE. This CDR3 has 14 amino acids. The V and J ends lost 4 bases and 6 bases respectively, with 16 bases between them. Written as DNA, the CDR3 is TGTGCCAGCAGCCGCGGAGGGTTGCGTGATGGCTACACCTTC. Protein product: CASSRGGLRDGYTF.

The table lists this clone with a count of one. The V and J genes are TRBV29-1 and TRBJ1-2; D uncertain. Germline V CDR1 and CDR2: SQVTM, ANQGSEA. The germline V and J ends were trimmed by 4 bases and 7 bases, with 16 bases remaining between them. This CDR3 has 13 residues. CDR3 DNA sequence: TGCAGCGTTGTTGACATCCGTCTGAGTGGCTACACCTTC. Its translation is CSVVDIRLSGYTF.

The gene calls are TRBV6-6 and TRBJ1-1; TRBD1 matches 9 bases. CDR1 MNHNY and CDR2 SVGAGI come from the germline V gene (reference sequence). The CDR3 has 12 amino acids. The J segment lost 8 bases and the V segment lost 10 bases, leaving 8 bases of the junction unmatched. CDR3 sequence reads: CATETGGPEAFF. The CDR3 DNA reads TGTGCCACCGAGACAGGGGGGCCCGAAGCTTTCTTT.

This chain connects TRBV14 to TRBJ1-2; 10 bases are a match to TRBD1. The CDR3 loop spans 16 amino acids. After removal of 4 bases from V and 4 bases from J, the junction contained 9 bases not matched to a gene. The germline V gene encodes CDR1 SGHDN and CDR2 FVKESK. CDR3 residues: CASSPQRTGGGYGYTF. The CDR3 bases are TGTGCCAGCAGCCCTCAACGGACAGGGGGTGGCTATGGCTACACCTTC.

The chain joins TRBV5-1 to TRBJ2-7; D is perhaps TRBD2 (6 bases). There are 15 residues in the CDR3. The germline CDR1 and CDR2 sequences are SGHRS and YFSETQ. V was pared by 5 bases and J by 0 bases, with 15 bases between. In nucleotides, the CDR3 is TGCGCCAGCAGTTCCGAGGACGGGAGCTCCTACGAGCAGTACTTC. It translates to CASSSEDGSSYEQYF.

CDR3 DNA: TGTGCCAGCAGCCAAGACAGTAGCGTAGCTGGGGCCAACGTCCTGACTTTC. It codes for CASSQDSSVAGANVLTF. The chain carries TRBV4-2 and TRBJ2-6, with D possibly matching TRBD2 (5 bases). The CDR3 spans 17 residues. Germline V gene lookup returns CDR1 LGHNA and CDR2 YNFKEQ. V was pared by 0 bases and J by 2 bases, with 11 bases between.

The chain combines TRBV18 with TRBJ2-7; 7 positions agree with TRBD1. The germline V gene encodes CDR1 KGHSH and CDR2 LQKENI. V lost 8 bases to trimming and J lost 4 bases; unmatched junction nucleotides: 8. This CDR3 region has 13 residues. CDR3 sequence (DNA): TGTGCCAGCCGGGGACAGTCAAGGTACGAGCAGTACTTC. Protein product: CASRGQSRYEQYF. The full variable domain, completed using reference TRBV18 and TRBJ2-7, is NAGVMQNPRHLVRRRGQEARLRCSPMKGHSHVYWYRQLPEEGLKFMVYLQKENIIDESGMPKERFSAEFPKEGPSILRIQQVVRGDSAAYFCASRGQSRYEQYFGPGTRLTVT.

This clone was counted a single time. This rearrangement joins TRBV24-1 to TRBJ2-3; D not resolved. Trimming took off 5 bases at V and 2 bases at J, with 10 bases between the two ends. The CDR3 covers 14 residues. CDR1 KGHDR and CDR2 SFDVKD come from the germline V gene. CDR3 protein: CATSARFSTDTQYF. DNA for the CDR3: TGTGCCACCAGTGCTCGGTTCTCCACAGATACGCAGTATTTT.

The rearrangement uses TRBV6-5 and TRBJ1-5, with no clear D. CDR1 is MNHEY and CDR2 is SVGAGI in the germline V gene. With 5 bases removed from V and 2 bases from J, the gap between germline ends came to 13 bases. This CDR3 comprises 15 residues. As DNA, the CDR3 is TGTGCCAGCAGTCAAAATTGGGAGGGCAATCAGCCCCAGCATTTT. It translates to CASSQNWEGNQPQHF.

The chain links TRBV4-3 to TRBJ1-5; D unresolved. CDR1 LGHNA and CDR2 YSLEER come from the germline V gene. V was pared by 0 bases and J by 2 bases, with 14 bases between. This CDR3 region has 17 residues. CDR3 sequence: CASSQDVKTYGNQPQHF. The CDR3 DNA sequence: TGCGCCAGCAGCCAAGACGTCAAGACTTACGGCAATCAGCCCCAGCATTTT.

The chain joins TRBV4-2 to TRBJ2-7; D call uncertain. The ends were cut back, 1 base at V and 2 bases at J, with 15 bases in the middle. The germline V gene has CDR1 LGHNA and CDR2 YNFKEQ. The CDR3 spans 16 residues. In nucleotides, the CDR3 is TGTGCCAGCAGCCAAGCGGCGACAAGTGATACCTACGAGCAGTACTTC. Translated: CASSQAATSDTYEQYF.

The J gene is TRBJ1-2, the V gene TRBV7-2; 7 nucleotides agree with TRBD1. The V and J ends lost 5 bases and 8 bases, in that order; junction bases with no gene match: 5. The CDR3 extends over 12 amino acids. Germline CDR1 and CDR2: SGHTA and FQGNSA. The CDR3 DNA sequence: TGTGCCAGCAGCCCGACAGGGTACGGCTACACCTTC. This gives the protein CASSPTGYGYTF.

In the case of this clone: The same CDR3 can be traced to other DNA sequences in this sample. The chain is built from TRBV7-9 and TRBJ2-3, with D perhaps TRBD1 (5 bases). Trimming cost V 1 base and J 0 bases, with 5 bases left between them. In germline, CDR1 is SEHNR, CDR2 FQNEAQ (reference sequence). The CDR3 spans 14 residues. CDR3 in amino acids: CASSLGQSTDTQYF. DNA for the CDR3: TGTGCCAGCAGCTTAGGACAGAGCACAGATACGCAGTATTTT.

The table lists this clone with a count of one. The chain combines TRBV7-8 with TRBJ2-2; the match to TRBD1 covers 7 bases. Germline V gene lookup returns CDR1 SGHVS and CDR2 FQNEAQ. The ends lost 1 base at V and 1 base at J; junction bases unmatched: 6. The CDR3 totals 17 residues. CDR3 in DNA: TGTGCCAGCAGCTTAGTTGGGGGACAGAAGAACACCGGGGAGCTGTTTTTT. The encoded protein is CASSLVGGQKNTGELFF.

The V and J genes are TRBV5-4 and TRBJ2-5, with 7 bases fitting TRBD1. Germline CDR1 and CDR2: SGHNT and YYREEE (reference sequence). V shed 0 bases and J 2 bases; nucleotides not matched to a gene: 4. CDR3 length: 15 amino acids. In DNA form, the CDR3 reads TGTGCCAGCAGCTTGGACGGGACAGAACAAGAGACCCAGTACTTC. Amino acids: CASSLDGTEQETQYF. Filled out from reference TRBV5-4 and TRBJ2-5, the complete variable domain reads ETGVTQSPTHLIKTRGQQVTLRCSSQSGHNTVSWYQQALGQGPQFIFQYYREEENGRGNFPPRFSGLQFPNYSSELNVNALELDDSALYLCASSLDGTEQETQYFGPGTRLLVL.

This clone was seen just once. CDR3 DNA: TGTGCCAGCAGTGAATTTGGGACTGGGCATTACAATGAGCAGTTCTTC. Protein product: CASSEFGTGHYNEQFF. J is TRBJ2-1 and V is TRBV6-1; a possible D gene is TRBD2 (6 bases). The V and J ends lost 2 bases and 4 bases respectively, with 15 bases between them. This CDR3 contains 16 residues. Per the germline V gene, CDR1 is MNHNS and CDR2 is SASEGT.

This clone showed up just once. V is TRBV11-2 and J is TRBJ2-5, with TRBD2 identical over 11 bases. The CDR3 is 17 residues long. J lost 0 bases, V lost 1 base, and 4 bases had no gene match. The germline gives CDR1 SGHAT, CDR2 FQNNGV. The CDR3 DNA follows: TGTGCCAGCAGCTTAGGTTTAGCGGGGGGGTACCAAGAGACCCAGTACTTC. This codes for CASSLGLAGGYQETQYF. Combining the CDR3 with reference TRBV11-2 and TRBJ2-5 gives the whole variable domain EAGVAQSPRYKIIEKRQSVAFWCNPISGHATLYWYQQILGQGPKLLIQFQNNGVVDDSQLPKDRFSAERLKGVDSTLKIQPAKLEDSAVYLCASSLGLAGGYQETQYFGPGTRLLVL.

The genes are TRBV30 and TRBJ2-1; 11 bases map to TRBD2. The trim removed 5 bases at V and 3 bases at J, leaving 6 bases unmatched. CDR1 is GTSNPN and CDR2 is SVGIG in the germline V gene (reference sequence). The CDR3 has 15 amino acids. CDR3 DNA: TGTGCCTGGGGTCTTGGACTAGCGGGCTACAATGAGCAGTTCTTC. Protein sequence: CAWGLGLAGYNEQFF.

The chain's CDR3 is CAISPGQGGRETQYF. The CDR3 DNA reads as TGTGCCATCAGCCCGGGACAGGGGGGCCGGGAGACCCAGTACTTC. The chain joins TRBV10-3 to TRBJ2-5; 11 nucleotides line up with TRBD1. This CDR3 comprises 15 residues. From germline, CDR1 is ENHRY and CDR2 SYGVKD. Losses at the gene ends were 6 bases for V and 5 bases for J; bases not matched to a gene: 8.

The gene calls are TRBV4-3 and TRBJ2-1; 10 bases agree with TRBD2. CDR3 length: 17 amino acids. The V and J ends lost 0 bases and 5 bases, in that order; junction bases with no gene match: 7. Looked up from germline, CDR1 is LGHNA and CDR2 is YSLEER. The CDR3 DNA reads TGCGCCAGCAGCCAAGATGTCGCTAGCGGGGGAAACAATGAGCAGTTCTTC. As protein: CASSQDVASGGNNEQFF.

The chain joins TRBV7-2 to TRBJ2-7, with D perhaps matching TRBD1 (5 bases). This CDR3 contains 14 residues. In germline, CDR1 is SGHTA, CDR2 FQGNSA. V was clipped by 1 base and J by 3 bases, with 10 bases between them. The CDR3 protein is CASSLVFRDYEQYF. The CDR3 nucleotides read TGTGCCAGCAGCTTAGTCTTCAGGGACTACGAGCAGTACTTC.

V is TRBV7-9 and J is TRBJ2-5; TRBD2 aligns across 12 bases. The V segment lost 5 bases and the J segment 4 bases; nucleotides outside the gene matches: 11. The CDR3 has 17 amino acids. Germline CDR1 SEHNR, CDR2 FQNEAQ (reference sequence). The CDR3 region has the DNA TGTGCCAGCAGCACTGGACTAGCGGGGCCCCGGGGAGAGACCCAGTACTTC. It is translated as CASSTGLAGPRGETQYF.

J is TRBJ1-3 and V is TRBV28; TRBD1 matches at 8 bases. Germline-derived CDR1 and CDR2 are MDHEN and SYDVKM. This CDR3 is built from 15 residues. Trimming removed 4 bases from V and 6 bases from J; junction bases left unmatched: 8. CDR3 residues: CASSSQDRVVNTIYF. CDR3 in DNA: TGTGCCAGCAGTTCCCAGGACAGGGTAGTAAACACCATATATTTT.